The rows below give T cell receptor beta chains drawn from one sample of a study of blood T cell repertoires in COVID-19. Method: immunoSEQ multiplex PCR; TCRdb's copy keeps in-frame clones and lacks some. This sample has 50,000 to 80,000 clones, with roughly 91% found just once. The sample consisted of peripheral blood. The receptor set was obtained from a man aged 60 to 69 with acute or convalescent COVID-19. Both conserved end residues are part of each CDR3. The D gene is left open where the match is weak. Some rows have no size entry. The others give once, few or many, or a class for an expanded clone.

v_gene,j_gene,d_gene,abundance,CDR3nt,CDR3aa
TRBV6-5,TRBJ1-2,TRBD1,NA,TGTGCCAGCAGGGGACAGGGGACGGGAGGCTACACCTTC,CASRGQGTGGYTF
TRBV19,TRBJ1-5,NA,NA,TGTGCCAGTAGTATCTATTTAAATAATCAGCCCCAGCATTTT,CASSIYLNNQPQHF
TRBV9,TRBJ1-2,NA,once,TGTGCCAGCAGCGTTTCGACGGGGAGGAACTATGGCTACACCTTC,CASSVSTGRNYGYTF
TRBV18,TRBJ1-3,NA,NA,TGTGCCAGCTCACCCTATACTCCAACTGGAAACACCATATATTTT,CASSPYTPTGNTIYF
TRBV5-6,TRBJ1-5,TRBD1,NA,TGTGCCAGCAGCTTAAGGACCGGGACAGGGCGAAGCAATCAGCCCCAGCATTTT,CASSLRTGTGRSNQPQHF
TRBV5-1,TRBJ2-3,TRBD1,NA,TGCGCCAGCAGCCGGACAGGGGATAGTGCAGATACGCAGTATTTT,CASSRTGDSADTQYF
TRBV5-6,TRBJ2-7,TRBD2,NA,TGTGCCAGCAGCCCTCTGGGGGGGTTCTCCTACGAGCAGTACTTC,CASSPLGGFSYEQYF
TRBV6-2/TRBV6-3,TRBJ2-1,TRBD2,NA,TGTGCCAGCAGTTTTAGCGGGGTACTCGGAAATGAGCAGTTCTTC,CASSFSGVLGNEQFF
TRBV20-1,TRBJ1-2,TRBD1,NA,TGCAGTGCTAACAGGGGTGATGGCTACACCTTC,CSANRGDGYTF
TRBV24-1,TRBJ2-1,TRBD1,NA,TGTGCCACCCAGGGGGTGAACGACAATGAGCAGTTCTTC,CATQGVNDNEQFF
TRBV5-4,TRBJ1-4,NA,NA,TGTGCCAGCAGCTTGGGTCCTGCAACTAATGAAAAACTGTTTTTT,CASSLGPATNEKLFF
TRBV19,TRBJ1-2,TRBD1,few,TGTGCCAGTAGTGCACAGGGGGCAGGCTATGGCTACACCTTC,CASSAQGAGYGYTF
TRBV5-1,TRBJ1-2,TRBD1,NA,TGCGCCAGCAGCTTGGATGGACAGGGGGCTGGCTACACCTTC,CASSLDGQGAGYTF
TRBV12-5,TRBJ1-5,NA,NA,TGTGCTAGTGGCTCAACGGGCAATCAGCCCCAGCATTTT,CASGSTGNQPQHF
TRBV9,TRBJ1-2,TRBD1,NA,TGTGCCAGCAATAGGGGGCCTAACTATGGCTACACCTTC,CASNRGPNYGYTF